This record covers a single TCR beta chain. CDR1 is MNHNY, CDR2 SVGAGI, per germline (reference sequence). V was shortened by 4 bases and J by 10 bases, with 20 bases between the two germline ends. CDR3 length equals 16 residues. This specimen comes from a study of blood T cell repertoires in COVID-19. Authors' analysis steps: The authors estimated nucleated cell counts from reference gene primer amplification. Method: immunoSEQ multiplex PCR; TCRdb's copy keeps in-frame clones and lacks some. The V and J calls and clone size come from that table; D and trimming were worked out from the DNA. Of about 170,000 clones listed, approximately 80% were seen once; the top ten hold 2.5% to 3%.

The chain couples TRBV6-6 to TRBJ1-6, with unresolved D. The sequence was obtained from an older woman with acute or convalescent COVID-19. Sample: peripheral blood. CDR3 nucleotides: TGTGCCAGCAGTTCCCACCGGGAGGGAGGAGTATCACCCCTCCACTTT. Its translation: CASSSHREGGVSPLHF.